This T cell receptor beta chain was identified in a study of cytomegalovirus exposure and HLA in healthy donors. Study-level points and caveats: With high specificity and sensitivity, the classifier reportedly diagnosed cytomegalovirus status.

The germline V gene has CDR1 SSHAT and CDR2 FNYEAQ (reference sequence). This CDR3 comprises 15 residues. PCR primers comprised 60 Vbeta and 13 Jbeta primers. Produced via immunoSEQ multiplex PCR; TCRdb's table is partial and in-frame only. The data contain approximately 82,000 clones, about 78% of them seen just once; the ten biggest clones take up 1.5% to 2%. Comment on this clone: Its target is not known. At one boundary the junction diverges from the germline segment, which might be a read error.

The TCR originated in a man in his forties or fifties in good health and CMV-seronegative. The rearrangement joins TRBV7-7 to TRBJ2-1; TRBD2 aligns across 10 bases. The specimen was PBMCs. CDR3 nucleotide sequence: TGTGCTAGCAGCCCCATTCGGCTAGCGGGAGATGAGCAGTTCTTC. Translating gives CASSPIRLAGDEQFF.